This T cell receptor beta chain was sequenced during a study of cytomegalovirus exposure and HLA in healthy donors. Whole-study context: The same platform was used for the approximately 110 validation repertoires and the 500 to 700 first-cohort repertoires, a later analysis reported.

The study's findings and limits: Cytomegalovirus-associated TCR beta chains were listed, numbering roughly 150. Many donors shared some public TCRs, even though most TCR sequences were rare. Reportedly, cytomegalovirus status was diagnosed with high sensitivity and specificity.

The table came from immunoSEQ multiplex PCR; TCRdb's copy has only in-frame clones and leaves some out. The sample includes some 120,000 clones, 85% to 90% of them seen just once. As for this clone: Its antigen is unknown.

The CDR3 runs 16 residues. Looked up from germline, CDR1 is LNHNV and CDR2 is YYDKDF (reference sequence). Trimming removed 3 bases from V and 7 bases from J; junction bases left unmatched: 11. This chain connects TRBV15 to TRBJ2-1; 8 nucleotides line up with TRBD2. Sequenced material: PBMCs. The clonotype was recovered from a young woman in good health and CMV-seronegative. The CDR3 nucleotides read TGTGCCACCAGCAGGAGATTCGGGGGGGCGAGTAATGAGCAGTTCTTC. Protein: CATSRRFGGASNEQFF.